This TCR beta chain was profiled in a study of blood T cell repertoires in COVID-19. Whole-study context: Some COVID-19 samples were acute and others convalescent; all came from the United States, Italy and Spain. T cells, B-cell-depleted T cells, or PBMCs supplied cDNA or gDNA.

The sample holds one count of this clone. Sequencing used immunoSEQ multiplex PCR; TCRdb keeps in-frame clones, though not all of them. The sample lists a few hundred thousand clones, approximately 87% occurring once. Germline trimming cut 0 bases from V and 8 bases from J; bases unmatched to any gene: 8. There are 15 residues in the CDR3. Per the germline V gene, CDR1 is SGHRS and CDR2 is YFSETQ. The chain uses TRBV5-1 and TRBJ2-5; the match to TRBD1 covers 9 bases. The receptor's source is a man in his sixties who had recovered from COVID-19. The specimen was peripheral blood. This CDR3 reads CASSLEGQGLVTQYF. The CDR3 DNA reads TGCGCCAGCAGCTTGGAGGGACAGGGTCTAGTTACCCAGTACTTC.